Below are 13 T cell receptor beta chains sequenced from a single sample in a study of shared clonotypes between healthy human individuals (dated by TCRdb to 2020 to 2021). The library was produced with the immunoSEQ multiplex PCR assay. The clones in this table, taken by TCRdb from immuneACCESS, are in-frame only. Not every clone is retained; where verified, under half of the shortfall comes from an unresolved V gene, and the cause of the rest is unknown. Counted in this sample were approximately 500,000 clones; 79% of them appeared once. The ten largest make up approximately 13% of the sample. The sequenced sample consisted of PBMCs. These receptors came from a woman in her thirties or forties in good health. Some clones in this sample may be carry-over from other donors' samples.

The chain combines TRBV5-1 with TRBJ2-1; 7 positions agree with TRBD1. CDR3 size: 16 residues. The germline gives CDR1 SGHRS, CDR2 YFSETQ. V trimming: 4 bases; J trimming: 5 bases; junction bases outside the gene matches: 12. CDR3 loop: CASSKPRQGSDNEQFF. In nucleotides, the CDR3 is TGCGCCAGCAGCAAGCCCAGACAGGGATCGGACAATGAGCAGTTCTTC.

CDR3: CASSTDTEQYF. DNA for the CDR3: TGTGCCAGCAGCACGGATACCGAGCAGTACTTC. The genes are TRBV9 and TRBJ2-7; D call uncertain. The V end lost 4 bases, the J end lost 6 bases, and 8 bases lay between the germline ends. This CDR3 is 11 amino acids long. Germline loops: CDR1 SGDLS, CDR2 YYNGEE. The full variable domain, completed using reference TRBV9 and TRBJ2-7, is DSGVTQTPKHLITATGQRVTLRCSPRSGDLSVYWYQQSLDQGLQFLIQYYNGEERAKGNILERFSAQQFPDLHSELNLSSLELGDSALYFCASSTDTEQYFGPGTRLTVT.

This chain uses TRBV18 with TRBJ2-3; TRBD2 matches at 14 bases. The V gene end was trimmed by 6 bases and the J gene end by 5 bases; junction bases not matched to a gene: 7. In germline, CDR1 is KGHSH, CDR2 LQKENI. This CDR3 is 16 amino acids long. The CDR3 reads CASSQTSGRVKDTQYF. DNA of the CDR3: TGTGCCAGCTCCCAGACTAGCGGGAGGGTGAAAGATACGCAGTATTTT.

This chain joins TRBV28 and TRBJ1-5, with TRBD1 as a possible D gene (5 bases). This CDR3 has 15 residues. Germline loops: CDR1 MDHEN, CDR2 SYDVKM. The V and J ends lost 0 bases and 3 bases respectively, with 9 bases between them. The CDR3 is CASSLWRQLNQPQHF. In DNA, the CDR3 is TGTGCCAGCAGTTTATGGCGACAGCTCAATCAGCCCCAGCATTTT.

The chain joins TRBV11-1 to TRBJ2-3, with a possible D match to TRBD1 (7 bases). Germline-derived CDR1 and CDR2 are SGHAT and FQDESV (reference sequence). There are 12 residues in the CDR3. Trimming cost V 5 bases and J 9 bases, with 12 bases left between them. CDR3 amino acids: CASSAGQRTQYF. CDR3 coding DNA: TGTGCCAGCAGCGCGGGACAGAGGACGCAGTATTTT.

The chain links TRBV6-1 to TRBJ2-1, with a weak D call TRBD2 (5 bases). CDR1 is MNHNS and CDR2 is SASEGT in the germline V gene. Trimming took 0 bases from V and 2 from J, leaving 20 bases between them. The CDR3 is 19 residues long. The CDR3 DNA sequence: TGTGCCAGCAGTGAAGCGCTTCTTCCTACTAGGATGGCCTACAATGAGCAGTTCTTC. This sequence encodes CASSEALLPTRMAYNEQFF.

The rearrangement links TRBV18 to TRBJ2-7; 7 bases are a match to TRBD1. The CDR3 spans 13 residues. Germline assignment: CDR1 KGHSH and CDR2 LQKENI. V was clipped by 8 bases and J by 3 bases; unmatched bases: 7. The CDR3 is CASGEGQLYEQYF. CDR3 sequence (DNA): TGTGCCAGCGGAGAGGGACAGCTCTACGAGCAGTACTTC.

The chain links TRBV5-1 to TRBJ2-3, with unresolved D. Trimming took off 2 bases at V and 6 bases at J, with 4 bases between the two ends. This CDR3 region has 11 residues. From germline, CDR1 is SGHRS and CDR2 YFSETQ. The CDR3 region has the DNA TGCGCCAGCAGCTTTGACGATACGCAGTATTTT. Its translation: CASSFDDTQYF.

This clone came up once. The J gene is TRBJ1-2, the V gene TRBV19; TRBD1 matches at 10 bases. The CDR3 consists of 15 residues. Germline-derived CDR1 and CDR2 are LNHDA and SQIVND (reference sequence). V lost 5 bases to trimming and J lost 8 bases; unmatched junction nucleotides: 11. For the CDR3, the DNA is TGTGCCAGTAGTGCGACAGGGGGCGGAATGGGAGGCTACACCTTC. Translation gives CASSATGGGMGGYTF.

DNA for the CDR3: TGTGCCAGCAGCTTAGGCAACAATGAGCAGTTCTTC. Translating it yields CASSLGNNEQFF. This chain connects TRBV7-9 to TRBJ2-1; D is ambiguous. The CDR3 loop spans 12 amino acids. The germline V gene has CDR1 SEHNR and CDR2 FQNEAQ (reference sequence). The V end was cut by 1 base, the J end by 5 bases, with 3 bases between.

This clone has only one observation. CDR3 nucleotide sequence: TGTGCCAGCAGCCACCCCGACAACTACAATGAGCAGTTCTTC. This sequence encodes CASSHPDNYNEQFF. The V and J genes are TRBV5-4 and TRBJ2-1, with no clear D. This CDR3 spans 14 amino acids. CDR1 is SGHNT and CDR2 is YYREEE in the germline V gene (reference sequence). V gave up 4 bases and J gave up 3 bases, with 11 bases separating them.

The rearrangement uses TRBV7-9 and TRBJ1-5; TRBD1 matches 8 bases. CDR3 length: 16 residues. The V and J ends lost 5 bases and 0 bases, in that order; junction bases with no gene match: 6. Germline V lookup: CDR1 SEHNR, CDR2 FQNEAQ (reference sequence). CDR3 in amino acids: CASSGGTGNSNQPQHF. The CDR3 region has the DNA TGTGCCAGCAGCGGCGGGACAGGAAATAGCAATCAGCCCCAGCATTTT.

The sample holds a few counts of this clone. The chain employs TRBV5-5 and TRBJ2-7; possible D gene TRBD2, 6 bases. Trimming removed 3 bases at V and 0 bases at J, with 13 bases between. The V gene's germline CDR1 is SGHKS and CDR2 YYEKEE (reference sequence). The CDR3 consists of 15 residues. The CDR3 spells CASSYEASDSYEQYF. For the CDR3, the DNA is TGTGCCAGCAGCTACGAGGCTAGCGACTCCTACGAGCAGTACTTC.